The T cell receptor (beta chain) described here comes from a study of blood T cells in healthy people across ages. The CDR3 runs to 14 residues. Trimming cost V 1 base and J 6 bases, with 12 bases left between them. CDR1 is MNHNS and CDR2 is SASEGT in the germline V gene. Combining a sample-barcoded 5' primer with a J-beta primer mix, a second PCR ran for roughly 7 to 12 cycles. Using its own MiXCR run on the 5' RACE reads, TCRdb lists one record per CDR3 protein. The sample lists roughly 1,100,000 distinct CDR3 sequences, roughly a quarter occurring once. The same specimen was also included in a second study, on T cells of mothers and their children. As that study records: Donors comprised three healthy Caucasian mothers plus their six children.

The chain couples TRBV6-1 to TRBJ1-2, with no clear D. The sequence was obtained from a girl aged 2 to 9 in good health. Material for sequencing was blood. The CDR3 spells CASSEVSTWDGYTF. The CDR3, as DNA: TGTGCCAGCAGTGAAGTGTCGACATGGGATGGCTACACCTTC.